This TCR beta chain was captured by sequencing in a study of T-cell reconstitution after alpha-beta-depleted transplantation in children. General study results and limits: T-cell counts and diversity at one year following transplant were attributed mainly to newly produced T cells.

This clonotype showed up many times. Its antigen is unidentified. This CDR3 contains 13 residues. Trimming removed 6 bases from V and 2 bases from J, with 9 bases in between. Unique molecular identifiers were incorporated when the TCRbeta library was constructed. One entry per CDR3 protein results from TCRdb running MiXCR on the PCR reads. The data show tens of thousands of distinct CDR3 sequences, with roughly 4.9% seen just once and approximately 17% held by the top ten. Sequenced here: PBMCs, mostly from graft donor cells, sampled 180 days after TCRalphabeta/CD19-depleted stem cell transplant. The rearrangement uses TRBV12-3 or TRBV12-4 and TRBJ2-3; D is unresolved. This receptor was obtained from a boy under two years old who had a stem cell transplant for acute myeloid leukemia, so the T cells may come from the graft donor. In DNA form, the CDR3 reads TGTGCCAGCAGCCCGCTGTACACAGATACGCAGTATTTT. Translating gives CASSPLYTDTQYF.